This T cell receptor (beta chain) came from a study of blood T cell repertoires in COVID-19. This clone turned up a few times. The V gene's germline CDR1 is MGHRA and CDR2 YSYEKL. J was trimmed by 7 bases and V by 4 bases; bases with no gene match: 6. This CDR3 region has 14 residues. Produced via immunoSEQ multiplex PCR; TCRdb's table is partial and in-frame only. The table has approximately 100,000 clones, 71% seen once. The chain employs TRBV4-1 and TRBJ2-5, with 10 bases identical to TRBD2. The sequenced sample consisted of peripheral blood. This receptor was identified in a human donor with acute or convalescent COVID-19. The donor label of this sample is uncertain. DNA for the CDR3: TGCGCCAGCAGCCTGACTAGCGGGTCCCCGACCCAGTACTTC. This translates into CASSLTSGSPTQYF.